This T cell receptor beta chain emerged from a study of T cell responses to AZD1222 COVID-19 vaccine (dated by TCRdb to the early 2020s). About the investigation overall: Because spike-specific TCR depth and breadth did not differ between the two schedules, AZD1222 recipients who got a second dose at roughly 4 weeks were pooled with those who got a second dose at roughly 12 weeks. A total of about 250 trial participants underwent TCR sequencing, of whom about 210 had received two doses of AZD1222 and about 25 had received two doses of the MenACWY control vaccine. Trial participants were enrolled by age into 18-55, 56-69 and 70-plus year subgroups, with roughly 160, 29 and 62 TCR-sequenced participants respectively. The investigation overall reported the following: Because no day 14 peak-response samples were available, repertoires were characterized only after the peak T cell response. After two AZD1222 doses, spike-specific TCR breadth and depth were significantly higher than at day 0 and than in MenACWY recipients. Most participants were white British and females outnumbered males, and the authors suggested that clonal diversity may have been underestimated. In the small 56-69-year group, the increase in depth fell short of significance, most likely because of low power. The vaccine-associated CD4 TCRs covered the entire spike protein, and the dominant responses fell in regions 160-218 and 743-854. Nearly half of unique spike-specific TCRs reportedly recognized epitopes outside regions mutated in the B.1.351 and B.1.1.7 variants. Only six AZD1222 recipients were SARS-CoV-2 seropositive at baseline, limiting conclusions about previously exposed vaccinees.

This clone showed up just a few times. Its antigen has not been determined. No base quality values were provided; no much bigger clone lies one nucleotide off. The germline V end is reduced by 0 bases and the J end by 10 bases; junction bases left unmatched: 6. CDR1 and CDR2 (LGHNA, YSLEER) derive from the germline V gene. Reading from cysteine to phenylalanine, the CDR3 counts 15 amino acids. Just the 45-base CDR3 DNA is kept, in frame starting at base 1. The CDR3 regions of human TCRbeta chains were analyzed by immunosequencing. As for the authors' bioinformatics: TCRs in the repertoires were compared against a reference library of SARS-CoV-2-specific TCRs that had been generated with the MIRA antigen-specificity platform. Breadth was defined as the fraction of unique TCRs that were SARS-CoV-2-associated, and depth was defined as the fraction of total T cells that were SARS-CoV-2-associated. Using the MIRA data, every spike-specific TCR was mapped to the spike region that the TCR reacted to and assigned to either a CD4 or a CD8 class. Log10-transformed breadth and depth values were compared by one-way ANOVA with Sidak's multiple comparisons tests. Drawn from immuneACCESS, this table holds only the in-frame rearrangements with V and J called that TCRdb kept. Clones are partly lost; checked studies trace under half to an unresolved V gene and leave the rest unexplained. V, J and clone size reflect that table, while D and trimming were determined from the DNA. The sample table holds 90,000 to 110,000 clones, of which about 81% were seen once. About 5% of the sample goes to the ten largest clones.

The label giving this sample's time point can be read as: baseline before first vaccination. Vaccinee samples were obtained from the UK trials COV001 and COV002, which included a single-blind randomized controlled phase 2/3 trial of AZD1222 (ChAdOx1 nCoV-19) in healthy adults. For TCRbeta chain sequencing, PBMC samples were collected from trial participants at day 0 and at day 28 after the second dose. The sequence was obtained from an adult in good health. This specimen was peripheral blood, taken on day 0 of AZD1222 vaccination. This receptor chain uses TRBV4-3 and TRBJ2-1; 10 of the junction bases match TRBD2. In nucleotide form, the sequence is TGCGCCAGCAGCCAAGATCGAGTAGCGGGGGGCGAGCAGTTCTTC. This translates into CASSQDRVAGGEQFF.